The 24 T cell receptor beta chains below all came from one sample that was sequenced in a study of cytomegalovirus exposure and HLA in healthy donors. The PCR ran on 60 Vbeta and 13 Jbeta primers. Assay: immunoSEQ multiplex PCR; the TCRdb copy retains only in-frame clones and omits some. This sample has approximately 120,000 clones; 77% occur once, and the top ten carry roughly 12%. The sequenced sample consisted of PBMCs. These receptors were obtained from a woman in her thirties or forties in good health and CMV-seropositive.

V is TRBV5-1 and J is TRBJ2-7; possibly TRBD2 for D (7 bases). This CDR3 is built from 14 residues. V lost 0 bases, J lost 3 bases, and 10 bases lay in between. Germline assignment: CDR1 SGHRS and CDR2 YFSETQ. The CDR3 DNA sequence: TGCGCCAGCAGCTTGGGAGCGGGACACTACGAGCAGTACTTC. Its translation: CASSLGAGHYEQYF. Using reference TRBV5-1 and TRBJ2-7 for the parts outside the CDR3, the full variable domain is KAGVTQTPRYLIKTRGQQVTLSCSPISGHRSVSWYQQTPGQGLQFLFEYFSETQRNKGNFPGRFSGRQFSNSRSEMNVSTLELGDSALYLCASSLGAGHYEQYFGPGTRLTVT.

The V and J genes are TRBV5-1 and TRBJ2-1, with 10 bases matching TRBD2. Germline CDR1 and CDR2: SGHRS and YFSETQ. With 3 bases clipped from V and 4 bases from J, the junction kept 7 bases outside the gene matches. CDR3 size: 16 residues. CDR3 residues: CASSSKREGGYNEQFF. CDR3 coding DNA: TGCGCCAGCAGCTCTAAGCGGGAGGGGGGGTACAATGAGCAGTTCTTC.

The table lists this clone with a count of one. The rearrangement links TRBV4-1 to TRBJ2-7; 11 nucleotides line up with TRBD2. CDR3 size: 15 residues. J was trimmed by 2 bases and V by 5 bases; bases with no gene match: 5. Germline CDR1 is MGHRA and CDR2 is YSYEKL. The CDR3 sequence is CASSDVAGGTYEQYF. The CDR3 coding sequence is TGCGCCAGCAGCGACGTAGCGGGAGGGACCTACGAGCAGTACTTC.

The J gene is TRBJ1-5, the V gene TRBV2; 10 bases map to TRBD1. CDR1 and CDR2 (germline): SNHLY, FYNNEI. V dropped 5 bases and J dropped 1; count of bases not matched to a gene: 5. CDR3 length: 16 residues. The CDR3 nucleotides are TGTGCCAGCAGTAGACAGGGGGCGCGAAGCAATCAGCCCCAGCATTTT. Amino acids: CASSRQGARSNQPQHF. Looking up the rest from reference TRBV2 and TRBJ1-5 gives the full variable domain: EPEVTQTPSHQVTQMGQEVILRCVPISNHLYFYWYRQILGQKVEFLVSFYNNEISEKSEIFDDQFSVERPDGSNFTLKIRSTKLEDSAMYFCASSRQGARSNQPQHFGDGTRLSIL.

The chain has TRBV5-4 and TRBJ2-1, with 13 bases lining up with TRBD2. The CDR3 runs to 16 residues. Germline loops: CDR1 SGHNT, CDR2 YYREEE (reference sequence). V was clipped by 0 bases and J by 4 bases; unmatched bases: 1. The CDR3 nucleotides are TGTGCCAGCAGCTTGGCGACTAGCGGGAGGTACAATGAGCAGTTCTTC. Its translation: CASSLATSGRYNEQFF.

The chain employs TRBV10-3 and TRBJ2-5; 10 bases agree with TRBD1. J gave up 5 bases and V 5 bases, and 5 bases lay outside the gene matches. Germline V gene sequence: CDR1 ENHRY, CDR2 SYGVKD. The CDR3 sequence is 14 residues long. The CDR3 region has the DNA TGTGCCATCAGTTCCGGGACAGGGGTGGAGACCCAGTACTTC. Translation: CAISSGTGVETQYF.

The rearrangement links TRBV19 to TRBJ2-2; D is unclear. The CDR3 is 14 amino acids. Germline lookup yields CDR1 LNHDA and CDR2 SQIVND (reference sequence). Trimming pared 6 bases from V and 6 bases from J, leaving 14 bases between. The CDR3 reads CASRILTAAGELFF. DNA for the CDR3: TGTGCCAGTAGGATATTGACTGCTGCCGGGGAGCTGTTTTTT. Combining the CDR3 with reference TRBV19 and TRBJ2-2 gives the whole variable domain DGGITQSPKYLFRKEGQNVTLSCEQNLNHDAMYWYRQDPGQGLRLIYYSQIVNDFQKGDIAEGYSVSREKKESFPLTVTSAQKNPTAFYLCASRILTAAGELFFGEGSRLTVL.

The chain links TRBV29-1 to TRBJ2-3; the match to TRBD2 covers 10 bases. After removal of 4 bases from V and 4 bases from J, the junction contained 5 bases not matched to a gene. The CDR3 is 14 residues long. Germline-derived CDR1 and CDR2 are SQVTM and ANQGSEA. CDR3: CSVVASGRSDTQYF. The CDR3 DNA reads TGCAGCGTTGTCGCTAGCGGGAGATCAGATACGCAGTATTTT.

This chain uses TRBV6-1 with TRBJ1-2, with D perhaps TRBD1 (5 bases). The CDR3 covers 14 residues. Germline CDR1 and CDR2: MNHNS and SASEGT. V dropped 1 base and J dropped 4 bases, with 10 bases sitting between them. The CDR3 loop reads CASSEGMGGYGYTF. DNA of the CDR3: TGTGCCAGCAGTGAAGGCATGGGGGGCTATGGCTACACCTTC.

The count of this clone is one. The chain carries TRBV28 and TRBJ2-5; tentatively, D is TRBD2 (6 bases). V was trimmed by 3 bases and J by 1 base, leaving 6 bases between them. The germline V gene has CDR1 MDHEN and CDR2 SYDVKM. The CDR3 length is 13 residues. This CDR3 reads CASSFGGQETQYF. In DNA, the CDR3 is TGTGCCAGCAGTTTCGGGGGCCAAGAGACCCAGTACTTC.

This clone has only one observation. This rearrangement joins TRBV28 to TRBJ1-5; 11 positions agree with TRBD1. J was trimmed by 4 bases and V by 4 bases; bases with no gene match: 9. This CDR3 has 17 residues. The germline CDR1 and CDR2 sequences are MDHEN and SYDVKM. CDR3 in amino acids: CASSSTLGQGENQPQHF. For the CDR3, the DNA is TGTGCCAGCAGTTCGACGTTGGGACAGGGGGAAAATCAGCCCCAGCATTTT.

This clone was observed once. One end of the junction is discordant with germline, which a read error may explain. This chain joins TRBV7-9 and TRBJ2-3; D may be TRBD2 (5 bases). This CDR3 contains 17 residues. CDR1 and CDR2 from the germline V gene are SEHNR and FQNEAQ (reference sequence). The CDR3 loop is CSSSLERGPVRTDTQYF. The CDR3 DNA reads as TGTTCCAGCAGCTTAGAACGAGGGCCGGTGAGAACAGATACGCAGTATTTT.

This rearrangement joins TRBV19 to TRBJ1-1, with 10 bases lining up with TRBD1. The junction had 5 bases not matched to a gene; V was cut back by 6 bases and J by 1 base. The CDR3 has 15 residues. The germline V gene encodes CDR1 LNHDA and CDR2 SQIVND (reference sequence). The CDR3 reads CASRDRGQGNTEAFF. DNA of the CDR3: TGTGCCAGTAGAGACAGGGGGCAAGGGAACACTGAAGCTTTCTTT.

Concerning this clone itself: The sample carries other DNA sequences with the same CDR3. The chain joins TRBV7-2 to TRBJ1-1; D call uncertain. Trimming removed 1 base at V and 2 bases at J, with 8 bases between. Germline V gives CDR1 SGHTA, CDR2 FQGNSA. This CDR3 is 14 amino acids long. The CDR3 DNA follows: TGTGCCAGCAGCTTAGGCGGAGCAAACACTGAAGCTTTCTTT. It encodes CASSLGGANTEAFF.

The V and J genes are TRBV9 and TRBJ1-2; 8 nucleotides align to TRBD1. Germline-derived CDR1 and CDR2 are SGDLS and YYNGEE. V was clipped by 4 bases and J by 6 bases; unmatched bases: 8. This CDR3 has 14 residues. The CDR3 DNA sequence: TGTGCCAGCAGCCCAACGGACAGGGTAGATGGCTACACCTTC. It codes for CASSPTDRVDGYTF.

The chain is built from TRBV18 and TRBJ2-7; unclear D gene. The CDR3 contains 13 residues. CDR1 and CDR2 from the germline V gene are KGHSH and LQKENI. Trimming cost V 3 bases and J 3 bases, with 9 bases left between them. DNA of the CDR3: TGTGCCAGCTCACCGCCAGTTATCTACGAGCAGTACTTC. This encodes CASSPPVIYEQYF.

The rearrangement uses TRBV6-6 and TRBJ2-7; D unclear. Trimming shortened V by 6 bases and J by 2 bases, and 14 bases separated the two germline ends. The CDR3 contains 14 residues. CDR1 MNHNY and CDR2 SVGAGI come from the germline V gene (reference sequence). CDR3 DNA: TGTGCCAGCAGCCTGCCCGGTTATCCCTACGAGCAGTACTTC. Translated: CASSLPGYPYEQYF.

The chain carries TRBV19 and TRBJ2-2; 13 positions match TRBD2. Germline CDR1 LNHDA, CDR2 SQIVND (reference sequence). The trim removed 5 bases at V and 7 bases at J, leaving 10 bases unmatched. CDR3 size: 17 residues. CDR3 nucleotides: TGTGCCAGTAGTGTAGGGACTAGCGGGATCCGAGGCGGGGAGCTGTTTTTT. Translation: CASSVGTSGIRGGELFF.

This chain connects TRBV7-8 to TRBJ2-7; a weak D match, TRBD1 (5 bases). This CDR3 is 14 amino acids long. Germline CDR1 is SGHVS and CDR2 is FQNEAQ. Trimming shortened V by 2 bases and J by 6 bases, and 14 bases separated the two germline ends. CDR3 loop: CASSLNSRAREQYF. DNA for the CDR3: TGTGCCAGCAGCTTAAATTCCAGGGCGCGCGAGCAGTACTTC.

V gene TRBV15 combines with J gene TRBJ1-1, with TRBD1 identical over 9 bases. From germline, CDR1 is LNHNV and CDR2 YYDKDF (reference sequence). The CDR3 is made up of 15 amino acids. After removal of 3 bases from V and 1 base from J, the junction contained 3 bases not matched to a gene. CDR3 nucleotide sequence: TGTGCCACCAGCAGGGACAGGGGACCGAACACTGAAGCTTTCTTT. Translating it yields CATSRDRGPNTEAFF.

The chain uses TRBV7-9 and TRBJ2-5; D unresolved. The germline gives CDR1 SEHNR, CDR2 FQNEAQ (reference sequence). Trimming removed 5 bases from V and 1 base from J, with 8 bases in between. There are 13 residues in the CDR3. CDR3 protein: CASSPQFQETQYF. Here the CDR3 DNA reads TGTGCCAGCAGCCCCCAATTCCAAGAGACCCAGTACTTC.

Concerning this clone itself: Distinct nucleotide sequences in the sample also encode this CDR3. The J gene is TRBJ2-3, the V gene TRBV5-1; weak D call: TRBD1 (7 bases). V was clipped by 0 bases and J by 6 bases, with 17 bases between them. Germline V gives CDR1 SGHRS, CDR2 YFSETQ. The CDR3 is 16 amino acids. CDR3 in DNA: TGCGCCAGCAGCTTGGTAGCAGGGGGACTCCCGGATACGCAGTATTTT. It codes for CASSLVAGGLPDTQYF.

CDR3 nucleotide sequence: TGCAGCGTTGTATCGGCCAACAGGGGCTACGAGCAGTACTTC. As protein: CSVVSANRGYEQYF. The chain employs TRBV29-1 and TRBJ2-7, with TRBD1 identical over 7 bases. Per the germline V gene, CDR1 is SQVTM and CDR2 is ANQGSEA. The CDR3 has 14 residues. V shed 4 bases, J shed 3 bases, and the junction held 9 bases outside the gene matches.

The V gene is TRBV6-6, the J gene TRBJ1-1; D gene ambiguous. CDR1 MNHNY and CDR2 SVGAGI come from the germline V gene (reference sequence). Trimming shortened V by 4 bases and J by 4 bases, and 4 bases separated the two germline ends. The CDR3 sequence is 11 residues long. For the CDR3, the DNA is TGTGCCAGCAGTTTCGGCACTGAAGCTTTCTTT. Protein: CASSFGTEAFF.